Following are 19 T cell receptor beta chains from one sample sequenced in a study of blood T cell repertoires in COVID-19 (dated by TCRdb to 2020 to 2021). Library method: the immunoSEQ multiplex PCR assay. TCRdb's version of the immuneACCESS table is confined to in-frame rearrangements and falls short of the full clone set. An unresolved V gene accounts for under half of the shortfall where checked; the remainder is of unknown origin. The sample contains hundreds of thousands of clones, about 82% of them found a single time. Approximately 2.1% of the sample lies in the top ten. Material: PBMCs or T cells enriched from blood (not recorded which). The origin of the receptors is a woman between 45 and 65 years old who had recovered from COVID-19.

This chain joins TRBV2 and TRBJ2-3, with TRBD2 identical over 10 bases. This CDR3 has 17 amino acids. V dropped 6 bases and J dropped 1; count of bases not matched to a gene: 10. CDR1 is SNHLY and CDR2 is FYNNEI in the germline V gene. The CDR3 here is CASRFSSGGGGTDTQYF. DNA for the CDR3: TGTGCCAGCAGGTTCTCTAGCGGGGGAGGTGGCACAGATACGCAGTATTTT.

The CDR3: CASSPSGRYTF. The CDR3 region has the DNA TGTGCCAGCAGCCCAAGTGGGCGCTACACCTTC. J is TRBJ1-2 and V is TRBV7-9, with no clear D. With 5 bases removed from V and 9 bases from J, the gap between germline ends came to 10 bases. Germline lookup yields CDR1 SEHNR and CDR2 FQNEAQ (reference sequence). The CDR3 consists of 11 residues.

V and J are TRBV6-5 and TRBJ1-1, with 10 bases fitting TRBD1. The V and J ends lost 11 bases and 0 bases, in that order; junction bases with no gene match: 9. CDR1 and CDR2 from the germline V gene are MNHEY and SVGAGI. This CDR3 contains 15 residues. DNA of the CDR3: TGTGCCGCCGGGACAGGGGCGTCTTTGAACACTGAAGCTTTCTTT. This gives the protein CAAGTGASLNTEAFF.

J is TRBJ2-2 and V is TRBV29-1; 10 bases match TRBD1. The CDR3 extends over 16 amino acids. Germline-derived CDR1 and CDR2 are SQVTM and ANQGSEA. The J segment lost 3 bases and the V segment lost 0 bases, leaving 4 bases of the junction unmatched. CDR3 residues: CSVEDRDRGDTGELFF. DNA for the CDR3: TGCAGCGTTGAAGATCGGGACAGGGGTGACACCGGGGAGCTGTTTTTT.

This chain links TRBV4-3 with TRBJ2-3; D is ambiguous. CDR1 is LGHNA, CDR2 YSLEER, per germline. This CDR3 is built from 15 residues. V lost 4 bases, J lost 2 bases, and 13 bases lay in between. As DNA, the CDR3 is TGCGCCAGCAGCCTCGGTCGACAAGCCACAGATACGCAGTATTTT. It is translated as CASSLGRQATDTQYF.

This clone was counted a few times. The chain uses TRBV4-2 and TRBJ2-7; D remains unclear. Germline CDR1 and CDR2: LGHNA and YNFKEQ. Trimming removed 0 bases at V and 6 bases at J, with 12 bases between. This CDR3 has 14 residues. The CDR3 spells CASSQEGKRGEQYF. As DNA, the CDR3 is TGTGCCAGCAGCCAAGAAGGAAAGCGAGGCGAGCAGTACTTC.

The rearrangement joins TRBV27 to TRBJ2-1; the D gene is possibly TRBD2 (5 bases). This CDR3 has 14 residues. V was cut by 6 bases and J by 5 bases, with 14 bases left in between. Germline V gives CDR1 MNHEY, CDR2 SMNVEV (reference sequence). Here the CDR3 DNA reads TGTGCCAGCAGCCGACTACTTACCAACAATGAGCAGTTCTTC. This codes for CASSRLLTNNEQFF.

The chain joins TRBV6-5 to TRBJ2-7; D is undetermined. There are 14 residues in the CDR3. Germline CDR1 and CDR2: MNHEY and SVGAGI. The V gene lost 0 bases and the J gene lost 3 bases, with 9 bases spanning the gap. The DNA of the CDR3 is TGTGCCAGCAGTTACTCGAACATTCTCTACGAGCAGTACTTC. This sequence encodes CASSYSNILYEQYF.

This clone is a singleton in its sample. This chain joins TRBV2 and TRBJ1-6; 7 bases line up with TRBD1. This CDR3 is 15 amino acids long. J lost 7 bases, V lost 6 bases, and 9 bases had no gene match. CDR1 and CDR2 (germline): SNHLY, FYNNEI. CDR3 amino acids: CASRGDSLGNSPLHF. The CDR3 nucleotides are TGTGCCAGCAGAGGGGACAGTCTCGGGAATTCACCCCTCCACTTT.

The chain uses TRBV19 and TRBJ1-6; TRBD1 matches at 11 bases. Germline trimming cut 5 bases from V and 7 bases from J; bases unmatched to any gene: 7. The CDR3 covers 16 residues. Germline V gives CDR1 LNHDA, CDR2 SQIVND (reference sequence). The CDR3: CASSLGGQGENSPLHF. The CDR3 nucleotides are TGTGCCAGTAGTCTTGGGGGACAGGGGGAAAATTCACCCCTCCACTTT.

This clone was found once. This rearrangement joins TRBV28 to TRBJ1-1; maybe TRBD1 (6 bases). Per germline, CDR1 MDHEN and CDR2 SYDVKM. V lost 9 bases to trimming and J lost 0 bases, with 17 bases between them. The CDR3 loop spans 15 amino acids. CDR3 nucleotides: TGTGCCAGTACCGGGGGGGGGCTTATGAACACTGAAGCTTTCTTT. Its translation is CASTGGGLMNTEAFF.

The chain carries TRBV6-5 and TRBJ1-4; D is uncertain. Germline V gene data show CDR1 as MNHEY and CDR2 as SVGAGI. With 6 bases removed from V and 2 bases from J, the gap between germline ends came to 10 bases. This CDR3 has 14 residues. CDR3: CASRVARTNEKLFF. CDR3 sequence (DNA): TGTGCCAGCAGAGTCGCCCGGACTAATGAAAAACTGTTTTTT.

This chain links TRBV6-1 with TRBJ1-1; unclear D gene. CDR1 is MNHNS and CDR2 is SASEGT in the germline V gene. Trimming removed 4 bases at V and 3 bases at J, with 21 bases between. The CDR3 totals 17 residues. DNA of the CDR3: TGTGCCAGCAGTGGGCAAGTGGGATTCTCGGGGTACACTGAAGCTTTCTTT. The encoded protein is CASSGQVGFSGYTEAFF.

The rearrangement joins TRBV3-1 (or the pseudogene TRBV3-2) to TRBJ1-2; 8 nucleotides line up with TRBD1. Germline-derived CDR1 and CDR2 are LGHDT and YNNKEL (reference sequence). This CDR3 is 13 amino acids long. With V trimmed by 4 bases and J by 7 bases, 5 bases remained unmatched. The CDR3 reads CASSPGQGSGYTF. The CDR3, as DNA: TGTGCCAGCAGCCCAGGACAGGGCTCTGGCTACACCTTC.

The rearrangement links TRBV19 to TRBJ1-1, with TRBD1 as a possible D gene (6 bases). Between the trimmed V and J ends, which lost 1 base and 2 bases, there was a span of 11 bases. There are 15 residues in the CDR3. Germline V gene sequence: CDR1 LNHDA, CDR2 SQIVND (reference sequence). This CDR3 is CASSIAGTRNTEAFF. CDR3 DNA: TGTGCCAGTAGTATAGCCGGGACAAGAAACACTGAAGCTTTCTTT.

This clone was observed once. The chain has TRBV7-8 and TRBJ2-5, with D possibly being TRBD2 (5 bases). Trimming left V 1 base short and J 5 bases short, with 20 bases between. The germline gives CDR1 SGHVS, CDR2 FQNEAQ. The CDR3 runs 17 residues. DNA for the CDR3: TGTGCCAGCAGCTTAGAAGGCAGGTTCACCTCTAGCGAGACCCAGTACTTC. Its translation: CASSLEGRFTSSETQYF.

CDR3 coding DNA: TGTGCCAGCAGTTGGACCGACAGGACGAACACTGAAGCTTTCTTT. This encodes CASSWTDRTNTEAFF. The chain is built from TRBV28 and TRBJ1-1, with a possible D match to TRBD1 (6 bases). The CDR3 spans 15 residues. Germline-derived CDR1 and CDR2 are MDHEN and SYDVKM. The V and J ends lost 4 bases and 1 base respectively, with 13 bases between them.

This clone has just one count. The rearrangement uses TRBV9 and TRBJ2-2; TRBD2 aligns across 8 bases. The V gene end was trimmed by 4 bases and the J gene end by 5 bases; junction bases not matched to a gene: 7. The CDR3 spans 15 residues. Germline loops: CDR1 SGDLS, CDR2 YYNGEE. CDR3 protein: CASSSRGGGTGELFF. DNA of the CDR3: TGTGCCAGCAGCTCCCGGGGGGGAGGTACCGGGGAGCTGTTTTTT.

Regarding this clone: One base away lies a much larger clone, so this may be a sequencing read error. Other DNA sequences in this specimen translate into the identical CDR3. This chain connects TRBV4-3 to TRBJ1-5; TRBD1 might be the D (6 bases). V shed 0 bases and J shed 0 bases, with 6 bases lying between them. The CDR3 is made up of 15 amino acids. Germline V gene data show CDR1 as LGHNA and CDR2 as YSLEER. CDR3: CASSQDRGSNQPQHF. The CDR3 DNA reads as TGCGCCAGCAGCCAAGACAGGGGTAGCAATCAGCCCCAGCATTTT.